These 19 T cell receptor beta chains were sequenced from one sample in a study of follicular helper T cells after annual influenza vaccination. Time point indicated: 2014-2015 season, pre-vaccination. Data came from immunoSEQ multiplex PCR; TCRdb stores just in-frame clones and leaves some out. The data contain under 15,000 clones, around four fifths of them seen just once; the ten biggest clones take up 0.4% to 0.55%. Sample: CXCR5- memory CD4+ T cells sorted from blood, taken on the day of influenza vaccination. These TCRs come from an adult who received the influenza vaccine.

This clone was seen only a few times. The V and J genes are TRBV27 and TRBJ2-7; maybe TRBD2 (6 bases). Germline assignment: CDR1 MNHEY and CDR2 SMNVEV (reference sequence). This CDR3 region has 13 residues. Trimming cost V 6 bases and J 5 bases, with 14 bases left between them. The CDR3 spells CASSPRGNHEQYF. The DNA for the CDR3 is TGTGCCAGCAGCCCTCGCGGGAACCACGAGCAGTACTTC.

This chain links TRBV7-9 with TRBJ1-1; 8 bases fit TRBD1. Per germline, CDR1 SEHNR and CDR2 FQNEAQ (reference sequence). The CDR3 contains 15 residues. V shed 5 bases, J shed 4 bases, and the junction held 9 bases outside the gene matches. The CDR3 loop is CASSDGTGRLTEAFF. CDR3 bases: TGTGCCAGCAGCGACGGGACAGGCCGACTCACTGAAGCTTTCTTT.

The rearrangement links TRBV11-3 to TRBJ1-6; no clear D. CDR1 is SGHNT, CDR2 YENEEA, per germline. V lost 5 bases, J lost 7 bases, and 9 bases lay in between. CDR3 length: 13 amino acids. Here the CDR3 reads CASSVYLNSPLHF. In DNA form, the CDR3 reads TGTGCCAGCAGCGTATATCTGAATTCACCCCTCCACTTT.

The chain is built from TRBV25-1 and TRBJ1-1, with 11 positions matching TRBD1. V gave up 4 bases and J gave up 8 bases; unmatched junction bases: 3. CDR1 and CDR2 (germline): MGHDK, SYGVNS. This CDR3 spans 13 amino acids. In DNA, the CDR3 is TGTGCCAGCAGTGCGGGACAGGGGGAGGAAGCTTTCTTT. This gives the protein CASSAGQGEEAFF.

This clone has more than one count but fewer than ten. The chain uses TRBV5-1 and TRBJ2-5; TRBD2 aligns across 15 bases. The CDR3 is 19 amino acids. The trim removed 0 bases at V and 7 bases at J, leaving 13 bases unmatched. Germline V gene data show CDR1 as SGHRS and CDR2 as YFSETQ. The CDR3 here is CASSLEGTSGGPGQVTQYF. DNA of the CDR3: TGCGCCAGCAGCTTGGAGGGGACTAGCGGGGGGCCCGGCCAGGTGACCCAGTACTTC.

The CDR3 DNA reads TGCGCCAGCAGGAGGCTAGCGGGGACCACGAACACCGGGGAGCTGTTTTTT. It specifies CASRRLAGTTNTGELFF. The chain joins TRBV5-1 to TRBJ2-2; 9 bases line up with TRBD2. V was clipped by 5 bases and J by 0 bases; unmatched bases: 8. Looked up from germline, CDR1 is SGHRS and CDR2 is YFSETQ. CDR3 length equals 17 residues.

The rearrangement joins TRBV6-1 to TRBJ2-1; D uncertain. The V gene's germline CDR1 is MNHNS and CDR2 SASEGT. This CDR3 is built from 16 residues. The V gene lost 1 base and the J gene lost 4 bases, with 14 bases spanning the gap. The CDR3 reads CASSEGIGPIYNEQFF. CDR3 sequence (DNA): TGTGCCAGCAGTGAAGGGATCGGGCCTATTTACAATGAGCAGTTCTTC.

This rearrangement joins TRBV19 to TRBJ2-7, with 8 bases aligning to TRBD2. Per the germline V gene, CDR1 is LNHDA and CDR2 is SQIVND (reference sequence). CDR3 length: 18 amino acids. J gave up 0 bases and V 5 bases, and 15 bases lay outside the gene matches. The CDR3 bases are TGTGCCAGTAGTTTCGTAGCGGGGTCCCCTAGCGACTCCTACGAGCAGTACTTC. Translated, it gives CASSFVAGSPSDSYEQYF.

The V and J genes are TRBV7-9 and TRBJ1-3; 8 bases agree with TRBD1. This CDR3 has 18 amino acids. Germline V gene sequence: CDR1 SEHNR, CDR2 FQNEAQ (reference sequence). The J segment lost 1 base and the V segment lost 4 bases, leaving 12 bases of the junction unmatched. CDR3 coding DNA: TGTGCCAGCAGCTCGGGATGGGGACAGGTTAGATCTGGAAACACCATATATTTT. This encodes CASSSGWGQVRSGNTIYF.

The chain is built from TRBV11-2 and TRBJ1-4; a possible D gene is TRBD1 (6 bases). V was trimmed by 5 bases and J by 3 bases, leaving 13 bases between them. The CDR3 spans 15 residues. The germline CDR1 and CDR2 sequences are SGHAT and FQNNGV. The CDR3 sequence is CASSPGQSSNEKLFF. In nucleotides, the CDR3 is TGTGCCAGCAGCCCAGGACAGAGCTCTAATGAAAAACTGTTTTTT.

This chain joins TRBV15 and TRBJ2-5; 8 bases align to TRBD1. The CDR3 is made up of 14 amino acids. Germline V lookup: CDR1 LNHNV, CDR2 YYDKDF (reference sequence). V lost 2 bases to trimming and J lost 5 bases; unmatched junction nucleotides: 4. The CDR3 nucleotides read TGTGCCACCAGCAGACGACAGGGGTGGGAGACCCAGTACTTC. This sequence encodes CATSRRQGWETQYF.

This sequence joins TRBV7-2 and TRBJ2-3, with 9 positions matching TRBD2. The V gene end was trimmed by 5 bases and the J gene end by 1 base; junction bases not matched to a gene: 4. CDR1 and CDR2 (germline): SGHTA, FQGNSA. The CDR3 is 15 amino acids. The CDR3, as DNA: TGTGCCAGCAGCCCGAGGACTAGCGGCACAGATACGCAGTATTTT. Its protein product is CASSPRTSGTDTQYF.

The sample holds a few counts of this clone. CDR3 DNA: TGTGCCAGCAGTTTAGGGGGGGCGCGGAATCAGCCCCAGCATTTT. This gives the protein CASSLGGARNQPQHF. V gene TRBV27 combines with J gene TRBJ1-5, with D possibly being TRBD1 (6 bases). The V and J ends lost 2 bases and 4 bases respectively, with 12 bases between them. There are 15 residues in the CDR3. Germline values: CDR1 MNHEY, CDR2 SMNVEV (reference sequence).

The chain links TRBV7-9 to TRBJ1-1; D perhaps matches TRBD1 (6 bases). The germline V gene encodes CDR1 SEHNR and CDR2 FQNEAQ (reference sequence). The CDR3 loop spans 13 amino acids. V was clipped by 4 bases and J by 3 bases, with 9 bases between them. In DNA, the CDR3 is TGTGCCAGCAGCTCACAGGGTGACACTGAAGCTTTCTTT. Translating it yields CASSSQGDTEAFF.

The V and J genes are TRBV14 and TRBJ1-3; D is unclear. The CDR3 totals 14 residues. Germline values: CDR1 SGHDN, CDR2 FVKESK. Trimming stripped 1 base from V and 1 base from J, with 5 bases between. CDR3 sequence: CASSQVSSGNTIYF. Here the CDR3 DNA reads TGTGCCAGCAGCCAAGTCAGTTCTGGAAACACCATATATTTT.

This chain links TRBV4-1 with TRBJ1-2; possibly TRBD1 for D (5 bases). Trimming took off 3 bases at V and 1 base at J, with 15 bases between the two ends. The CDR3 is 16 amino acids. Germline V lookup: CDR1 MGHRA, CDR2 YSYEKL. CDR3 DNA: TGCGCCAGCAGCCACCCTTGGGGACGTATTAACTATGGCTACACCTTC. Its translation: CASSHPWGRINYGYTF.

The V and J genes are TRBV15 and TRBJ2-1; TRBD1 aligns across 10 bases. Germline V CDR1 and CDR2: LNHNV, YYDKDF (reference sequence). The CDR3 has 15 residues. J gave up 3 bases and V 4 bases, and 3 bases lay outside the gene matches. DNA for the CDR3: TGTGCCACCAGCACCGGGACAGGGGTCTACAATGAGCAGTTCTTC. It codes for CATSTGTGVYNEQFF.

CDR3 DNA: TGTGCCAGTAGAACCGGGACAGGGGCGCCGTATGGCTACACCTTC. It encodes CASRTGTGAPYGYTF. The gene calls are TRBV6-5 and TRBJ1-2; 10 nucleotides align to TRBD1. From germline, CDR1 is MNHEY and CDR2 SVGAGI. The trim removed 9 bases at V and 5 bases at J, leaving 12 bases unmatched. This CDR3 region has 15 residues.

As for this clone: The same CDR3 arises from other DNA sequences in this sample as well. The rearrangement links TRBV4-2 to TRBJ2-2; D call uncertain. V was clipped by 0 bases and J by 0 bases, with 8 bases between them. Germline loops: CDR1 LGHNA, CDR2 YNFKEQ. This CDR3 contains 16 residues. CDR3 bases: TGTGCCAGCAGCCAAGATTACCTTACGAACACCGGGGAGCTGTTTTTT. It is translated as CASSQDYLTNTGELFF.